This TCR beta chain was recovered during a study of shared clonotypes between healthy human individuals. Study-level findings and limits: The study found lower generation probabilities in non-shared clonotypes than in those shared by all four donors. Shared clonotypes: about 5.3% naive CD4, roughly 3.8% naive CD8, over 2% memory CD4, under 0.5% memory CD8.

The V and J ends lost 0 bases and 0 bases, in that order; junction bases with no gene match: 12. The CDR3 contains 19 residues. Germline CDR1 reads SGHTA; CDR2 reads FQGTGA. As regards this clone: The target antigen is unknown.

Division of CD4+ cells produced a CD45RA+ naive subset and a CD45RA-negative memory subset. Sorted-subset replicate PCRs used around 200 ng of genomic DNA. This amount corresponded to 30,000 to 35,000 T cell genomes. Only in-frame clones appear in the TCRdb table, and some are missing; sequencing was by immunoSEQ multiplex PCR. The table shows roughly 2 million clones, with nearly 97% occurring only once. The sequenced sample consisted of naive CD4+ T cells sorted from blood. Noted subset: CD45RA+ positively selected. The TCR was taken from a man younger than 35 in good health. This chain joins TRBV7-3 and TRBJ2-7, with 9 nucleotides matching TRBD1. CDR3 residues: CASSLTLGDRVPSSYEQYF. CDR3 DNA: TGTGCCAGCAGCTTAACGTTGGGGGACAGGGTCCCGAGCTCCTACGAGCAGTACTTC.